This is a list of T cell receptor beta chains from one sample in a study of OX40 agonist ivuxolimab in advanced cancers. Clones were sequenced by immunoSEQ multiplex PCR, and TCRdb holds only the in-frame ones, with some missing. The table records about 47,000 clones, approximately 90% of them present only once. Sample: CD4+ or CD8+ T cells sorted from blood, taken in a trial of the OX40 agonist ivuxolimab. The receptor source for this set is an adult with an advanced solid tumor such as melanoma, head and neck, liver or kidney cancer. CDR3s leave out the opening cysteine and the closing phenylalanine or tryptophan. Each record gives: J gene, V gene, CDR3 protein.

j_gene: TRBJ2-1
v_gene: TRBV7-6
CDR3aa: ASSSVSSSYNEQF

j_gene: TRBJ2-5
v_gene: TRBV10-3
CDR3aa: AIRGADPPGQY

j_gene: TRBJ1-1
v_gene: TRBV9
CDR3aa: ASSASLNTEAF

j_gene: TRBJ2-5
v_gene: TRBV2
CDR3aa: ASRERGALETQY

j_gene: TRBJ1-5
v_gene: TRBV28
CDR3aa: ASSFGQPQH

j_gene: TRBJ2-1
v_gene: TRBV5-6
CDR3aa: ASSPGTNYNEQF

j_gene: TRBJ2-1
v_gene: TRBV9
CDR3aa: ASSVASSSYNEQF

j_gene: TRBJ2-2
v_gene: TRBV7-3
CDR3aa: ASSPQGRGRTGELF

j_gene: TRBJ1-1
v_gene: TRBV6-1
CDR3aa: ASTNRDRGTEAF

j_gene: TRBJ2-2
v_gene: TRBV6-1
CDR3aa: ASREPFRGNTGELF

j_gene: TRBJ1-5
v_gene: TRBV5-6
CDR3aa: ASSFEGSQPQH

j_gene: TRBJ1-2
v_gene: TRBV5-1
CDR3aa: ASSPTTWSAYGYT

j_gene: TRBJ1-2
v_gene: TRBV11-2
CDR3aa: ASRTGTGGRYGYT

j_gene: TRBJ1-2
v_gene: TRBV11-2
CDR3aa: ASSLGGQKGYGYT

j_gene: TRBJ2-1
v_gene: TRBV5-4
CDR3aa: ASSRTSGSNEQF

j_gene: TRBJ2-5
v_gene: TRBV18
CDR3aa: ASSPNWRQETQY

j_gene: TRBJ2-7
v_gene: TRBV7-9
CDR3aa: ASSPSYEQY

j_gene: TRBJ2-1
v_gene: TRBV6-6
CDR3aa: ASSYAGDSYNEQF

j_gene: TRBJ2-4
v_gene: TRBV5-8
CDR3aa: ASSLGERAAKNIQY

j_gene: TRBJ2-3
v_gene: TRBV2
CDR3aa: ASTRDRGADTQY

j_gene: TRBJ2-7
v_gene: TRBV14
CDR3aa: ASEGTGTNEAYEQY

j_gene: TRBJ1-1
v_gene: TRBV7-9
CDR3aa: ASSFPRTVTEAF

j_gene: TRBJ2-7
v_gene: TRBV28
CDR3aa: ASRGKRGTTISYEQY

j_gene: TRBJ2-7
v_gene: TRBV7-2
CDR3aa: ASSLAIGRTSGRSNEQY

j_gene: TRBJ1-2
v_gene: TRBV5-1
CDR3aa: ASSLYAGADGYT

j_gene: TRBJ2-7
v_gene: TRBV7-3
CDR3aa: ASSLGIEYEQY

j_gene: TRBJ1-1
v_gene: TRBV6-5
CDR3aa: ASSPQGSNTEAF

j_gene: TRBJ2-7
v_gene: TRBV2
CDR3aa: ASGGTSGRSEQY

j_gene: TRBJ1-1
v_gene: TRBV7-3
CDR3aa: ASSSSRGTEAF

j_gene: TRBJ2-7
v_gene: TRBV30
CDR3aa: AWSPGTSHEQY

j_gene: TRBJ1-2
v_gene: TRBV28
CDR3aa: ASSLDGYT

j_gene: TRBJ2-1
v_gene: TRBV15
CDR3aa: ATNYGAGGINEQF

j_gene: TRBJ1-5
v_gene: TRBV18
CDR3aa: ASSPRTGNFNQPQH

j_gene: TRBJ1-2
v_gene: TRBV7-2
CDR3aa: ASSLLAYGYT

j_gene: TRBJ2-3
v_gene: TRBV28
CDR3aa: ASSSNRLAGRSTQY

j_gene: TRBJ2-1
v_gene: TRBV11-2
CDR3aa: ASSFHPKNEQF

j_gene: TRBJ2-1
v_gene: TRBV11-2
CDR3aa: ASSLVLTSGRARQF

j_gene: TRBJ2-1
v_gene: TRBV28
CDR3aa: ASSSPALRNPPF

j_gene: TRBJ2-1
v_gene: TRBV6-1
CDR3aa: ASSFSSPGGF

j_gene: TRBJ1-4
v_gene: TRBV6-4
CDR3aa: ASSREANEKLF

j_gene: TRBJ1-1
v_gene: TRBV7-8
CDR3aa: ASSFMRQGARLMNTEAF

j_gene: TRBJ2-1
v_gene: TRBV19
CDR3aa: ASSPYSAWAYNEQF

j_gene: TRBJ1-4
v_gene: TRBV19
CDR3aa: ASRESRRSEKLF

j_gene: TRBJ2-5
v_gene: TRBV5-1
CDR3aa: ASSLDLETQY

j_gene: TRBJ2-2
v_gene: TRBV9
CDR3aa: ASSVELATNTGELF

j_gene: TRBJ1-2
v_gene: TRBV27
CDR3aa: ASSYGRGKYGYT

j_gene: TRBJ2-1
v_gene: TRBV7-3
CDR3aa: ASSLVARVTYNEQF

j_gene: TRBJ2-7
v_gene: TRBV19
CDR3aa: ASSAARGASSYEQY